This TCR beta chain appears in the sequencing data of a study of cytomegalovirus exposure and HLA in healthy donors. Only in-frame clones appear in the TCRdb table, and some are missing; sequencing was by immunoSEQ multiplex PCR. The sample has over 85,000 clones, over 85% seen once. The germline V gene has CDR1 MNHEY and CDR2 SVGAGI. The CDR3 totals 14 residues. The J segment lost 5 bases and the V segment lost 6 bases, leaving 7 bases of the junction unmatched. A note on this clone: Antigen unknown.

The study's findings and limits: Among TCR beta chains, those listed as cytomegalovirus-associated numbered over 150. Reportedly, diagnosis of cytomegalovirus status by the classifier showed high specificity and sensitivity.

The sample was PBMCs. The sequence came from a woman aged 18 to 35 in good health and CMV-seronegative. J is TRBJ2-5 and V is TRBV6-5, with TRBD1 matching 9 bases. For the CDR3, the DNA is TGTGCCAGCAGGGACGGGACAGGGCTGGAGACCCAGTACTTC. Translated, it gives CASRDGTGLETQYF.